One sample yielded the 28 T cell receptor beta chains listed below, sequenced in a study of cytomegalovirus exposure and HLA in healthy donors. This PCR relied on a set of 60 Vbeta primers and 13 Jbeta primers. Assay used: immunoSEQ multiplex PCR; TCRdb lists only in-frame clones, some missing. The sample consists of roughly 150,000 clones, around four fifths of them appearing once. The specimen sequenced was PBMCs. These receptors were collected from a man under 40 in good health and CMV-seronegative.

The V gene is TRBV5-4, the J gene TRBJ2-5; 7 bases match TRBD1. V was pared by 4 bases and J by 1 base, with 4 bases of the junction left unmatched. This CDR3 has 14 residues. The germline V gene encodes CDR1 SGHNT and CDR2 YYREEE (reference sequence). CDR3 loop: CASSLDRIQETQYF. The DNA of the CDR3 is TGTGCCAGCAGCCTGGACAGGATCCAAGAGACCCAGTACTTC.

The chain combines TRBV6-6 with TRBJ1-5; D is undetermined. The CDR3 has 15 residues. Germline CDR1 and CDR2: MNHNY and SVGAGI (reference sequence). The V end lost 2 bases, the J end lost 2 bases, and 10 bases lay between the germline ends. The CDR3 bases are TGTGCCAGCAGTTACGGGGTCGGGGGCAATCAGCCCCAGCATTTT. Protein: CASSYGVGGNQPQHF.

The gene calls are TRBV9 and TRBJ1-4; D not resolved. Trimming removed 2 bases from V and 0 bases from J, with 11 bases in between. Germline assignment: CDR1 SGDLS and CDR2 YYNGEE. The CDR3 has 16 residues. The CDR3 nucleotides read TGTGCCAGCAGCGTTGGCCACAGTGCAACTAATGAAAAACTGTTTTTT. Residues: CASSVGHSATNEKLFF. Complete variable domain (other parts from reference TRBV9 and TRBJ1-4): DSGVTQTPKHLITATGQRVTLRCSPRSGDLSVYWYQQSLDQGLQFLIQYYNGEERAKGNILERFSAQQFPDLHSELNLSSLELGDSALYFCASSVGHSATNEKLFFGSGTQLSVL.

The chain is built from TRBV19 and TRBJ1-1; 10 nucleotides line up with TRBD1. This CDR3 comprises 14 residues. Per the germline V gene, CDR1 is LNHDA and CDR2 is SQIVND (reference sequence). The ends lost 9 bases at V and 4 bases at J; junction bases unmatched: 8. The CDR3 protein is CASRRQGAGTEAFF. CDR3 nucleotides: TGTGCCAGCCGGAGACAGGGGGCGGGCACTGAAGCTTTCTTT.

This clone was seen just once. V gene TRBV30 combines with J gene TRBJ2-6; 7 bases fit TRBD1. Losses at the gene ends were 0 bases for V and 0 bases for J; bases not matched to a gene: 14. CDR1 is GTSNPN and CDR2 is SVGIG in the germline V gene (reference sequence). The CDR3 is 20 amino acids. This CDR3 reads CAWSVSIPGQDLSGANVLTF. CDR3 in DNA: TGTGCCTGGAGTGTAAGTATCCCCGGACAGGACCTCTCTGGGGCCAACGTCCTGACTTTC.

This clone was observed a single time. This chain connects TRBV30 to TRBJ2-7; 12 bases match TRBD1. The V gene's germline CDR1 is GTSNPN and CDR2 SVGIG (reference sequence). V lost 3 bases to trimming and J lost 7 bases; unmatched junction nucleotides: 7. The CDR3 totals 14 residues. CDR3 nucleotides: TGTGCCTGGAGGAAGGGACAGGGGGCGAAGGAGCAGTACTTC. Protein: CAWRKGQGAKEQYF.

CDR3 sequence reads: CASSLVTGVETQYF. The CDR3 region has the DNA TGTGCCAGCAGCTTAGTAACGGGTGTCGAGACCCAGTACTTC. V is TRBV7-9 and J is TRBJ2-5; D remains ambiguous. Germline V gene sequence: CDR1 SEHNR, CDR2 FQNEAQ (reference sequence). V was shortened by 1 base and J by 5 bases, with 11 bases between the two germline ends. The CDR3 extends over 14 amino acids.

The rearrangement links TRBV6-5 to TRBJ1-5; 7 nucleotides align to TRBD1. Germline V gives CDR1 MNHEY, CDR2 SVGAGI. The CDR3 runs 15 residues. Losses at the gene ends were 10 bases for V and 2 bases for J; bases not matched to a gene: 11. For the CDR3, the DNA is TGTGCCACCCGACAGGGAATGATGGGCAATCAGCCCCAGCATTTT. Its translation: CATRQGMMGNQPQHF.

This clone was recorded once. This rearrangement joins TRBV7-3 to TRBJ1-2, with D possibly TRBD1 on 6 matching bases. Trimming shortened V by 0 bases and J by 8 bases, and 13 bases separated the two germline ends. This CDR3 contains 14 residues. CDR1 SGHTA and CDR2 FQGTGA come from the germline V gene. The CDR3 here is CASSLTGQFGGYTF. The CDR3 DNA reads TGTGCCAGCAGCTTAACCGGACAGTTTGGAGGCTACACCTTC.

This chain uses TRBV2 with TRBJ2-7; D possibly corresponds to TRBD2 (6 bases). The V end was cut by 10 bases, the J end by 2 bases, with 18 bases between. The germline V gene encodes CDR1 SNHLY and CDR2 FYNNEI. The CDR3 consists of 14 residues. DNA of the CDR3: TGTGCCACCTCCGGGGGACCGCCGACCTACGAGCAGTACTTC. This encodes CATSGGPPTYEQYF.

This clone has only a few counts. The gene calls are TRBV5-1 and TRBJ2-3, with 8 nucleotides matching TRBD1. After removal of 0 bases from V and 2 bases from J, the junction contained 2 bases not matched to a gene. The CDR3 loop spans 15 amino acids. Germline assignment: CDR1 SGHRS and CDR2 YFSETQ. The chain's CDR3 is CASSLVQGDTDTQYF. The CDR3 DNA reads TGCGCCAGCAGCTTGGTACAGGGGGACACAGATACGCAGTATTTT.

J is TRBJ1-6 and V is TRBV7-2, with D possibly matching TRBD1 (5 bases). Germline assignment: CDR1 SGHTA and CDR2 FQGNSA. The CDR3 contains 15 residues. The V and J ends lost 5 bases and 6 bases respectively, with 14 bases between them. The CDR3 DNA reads TGTGCCAGCAGCCCCCTGGGGGGGAGTAATTCACCCCTCCACTTT. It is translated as CASSPLGGSNSPLHF.

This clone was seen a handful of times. The CDR3 spells CASSPSRRGYEQYF. As DNA, the CDR3 is TGTGCCAGCAGCCCCTCACGGAGAGGGTACGAGCAGTACTTC. V is TRBV7-9 and J is TRBJ2-7; D possibly corresponds to TRBD2 (5 bases). This CDR3 spans 14 amino acids. Trimming pared 5 bases from V and 4 bases from J, leaving 15 bases between. Germline V gene sequence: CDR1 SEHNR, CDR2 FQNEAQ (reference sequence).

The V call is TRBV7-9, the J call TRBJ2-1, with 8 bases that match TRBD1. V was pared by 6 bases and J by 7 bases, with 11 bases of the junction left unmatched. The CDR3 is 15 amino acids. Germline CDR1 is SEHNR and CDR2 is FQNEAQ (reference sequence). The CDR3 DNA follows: TGTGCCAGCAGTTACCCCCGGACAGGGATGAATGAGCAGTTCTTC. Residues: CASSYPRTGMNEQFF.

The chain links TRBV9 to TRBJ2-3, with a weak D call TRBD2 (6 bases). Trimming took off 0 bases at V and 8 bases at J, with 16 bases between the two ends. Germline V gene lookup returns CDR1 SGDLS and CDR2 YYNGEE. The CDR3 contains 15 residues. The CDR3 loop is CASSVGGSGWGTQYF. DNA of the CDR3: TGTGCCAGCAGCGTAGGGGGGAGCGGGTGGGGTACGCAGTATTTT. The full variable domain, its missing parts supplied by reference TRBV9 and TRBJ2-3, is DSGVTQTPKHLITATGQRVTLRCSPRSGDLSVYWYQQSLDQGLQFLIQYYNGEERAKGNILERFSAQQFPDLHSELNLSSLELGDSALYFCASSVGGSGWGTQYFGPGTRLTVL.

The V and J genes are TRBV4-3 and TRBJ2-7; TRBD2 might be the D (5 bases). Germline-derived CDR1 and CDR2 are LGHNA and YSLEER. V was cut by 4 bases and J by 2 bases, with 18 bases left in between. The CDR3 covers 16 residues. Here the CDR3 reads CASSPEARGTTYEQYF. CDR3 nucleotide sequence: TGCGCCAGCAGCCCAGAAGCACGGGGAACCACCTACGAGCAGTACTTC.

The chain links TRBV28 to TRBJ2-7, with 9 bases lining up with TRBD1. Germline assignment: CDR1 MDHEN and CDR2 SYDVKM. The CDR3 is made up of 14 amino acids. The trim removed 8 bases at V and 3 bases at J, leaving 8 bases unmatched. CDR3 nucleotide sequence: TGTGCCAGCGGGGACAGGGTCGCTAGCTACGAGCAGTACTTC. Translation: CASGDRVASYEQYF.

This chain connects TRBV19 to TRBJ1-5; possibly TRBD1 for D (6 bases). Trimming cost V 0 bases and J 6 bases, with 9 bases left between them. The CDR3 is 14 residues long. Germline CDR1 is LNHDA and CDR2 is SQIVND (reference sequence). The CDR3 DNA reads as TGTGCCAGTAGTATAGACAGGGGAAGTCAGCCCCAGCATTTT. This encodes CASSIDRGSQPQHF. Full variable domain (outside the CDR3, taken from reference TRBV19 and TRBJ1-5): DGGITQSPKYLFRKEGQNVTLSCEQNLNHDAMYWYRQDPGQGLRLIYYSQIVNDFQKGDIAEGYSVSREKKESFPLTVTSAQKNPTAFYLCASSIDRGSQPQHFGDGTRLSIL.

The CDR3 spells CASSLPSGGSHNEQFF. CDR3 coding DNA: TGCGCCAGCAGCTTGCCGTCCGGCGGGAGCCACAATGAGCAGTTCTTC. J is TRBJ2-1 and V is TRBV5-1, with 7 nucleotides matching TRBD2. Losses at the gene ends were 1 base for V and 5 bases for J; bases not matched to a gene: 9. The CDR3 consists of 16 residues. Germline assignment: CDR1 SGHRS and CDR2 YFSETQ.

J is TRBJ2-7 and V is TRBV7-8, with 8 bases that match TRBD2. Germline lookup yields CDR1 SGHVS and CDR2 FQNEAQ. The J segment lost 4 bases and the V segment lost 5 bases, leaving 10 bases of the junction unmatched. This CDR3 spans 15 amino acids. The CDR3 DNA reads TGTGCCAGCAGCCCAGCGGGAGTAAGGTCGTACGAGCAGTACTTC. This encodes CASSPAGVRSYEQYF.

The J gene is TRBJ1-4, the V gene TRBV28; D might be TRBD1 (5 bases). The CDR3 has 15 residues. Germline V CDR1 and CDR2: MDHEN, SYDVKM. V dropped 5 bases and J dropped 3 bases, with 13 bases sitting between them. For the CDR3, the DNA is TGTGCCAGCAGTCGTCAGGGTGGGGCTAATGAAAAACTGTTTTTT. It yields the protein CASSRQGGANEKLFF. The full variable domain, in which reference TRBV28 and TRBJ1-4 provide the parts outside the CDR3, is DVKVTQSSRYLVKRTGEKVFLECVQDMDHENMFWYRQDPGLGLRLIYFSYDVKMKEKGDIPEGYSVSREKKERFSLILESASTNQTSMYLCASSRQGGANEKLFFGSGTQLSVL.

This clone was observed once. The CDR3 DNA is TGTGCCAGCAGCTTGGCCGTGATCGGTAATCAGCCCCAGCATTTT. It yields the protein CASSLAVIGNQPQHF. The V call is TRBV5-8, the J call TRBJ1-5; D remains unclear. Deletions cut 0 bases from V and 4 bases from J, with 11 bases between. CDR1 is SGHTS, CDR2 YDEGEE, per germline. The CDR3 loop spans 15 amino acids. Based on the CDR3 plus reference TRBV5-8 and TRBJ1-5, the full variable domain is EAGVTQSPTHLIKTRGQQATLRCSPISGHTSVYWYQQALGLGLQFLLWYDEGEERNRGNFPPRFSGRQFPNYSSELNVNALELEDSALYLCASSLAVIGNQPQHFGDGTRLSIL.

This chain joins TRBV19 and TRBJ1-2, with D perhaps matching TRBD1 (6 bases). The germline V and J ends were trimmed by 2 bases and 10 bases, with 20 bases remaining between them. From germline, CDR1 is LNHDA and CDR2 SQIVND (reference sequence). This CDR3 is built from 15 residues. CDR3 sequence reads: CASSISHSARGNYTF. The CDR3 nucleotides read TGTGCCAGTAGTATATCCCACAGCGCAAGGGGGAACTACACCTTC.

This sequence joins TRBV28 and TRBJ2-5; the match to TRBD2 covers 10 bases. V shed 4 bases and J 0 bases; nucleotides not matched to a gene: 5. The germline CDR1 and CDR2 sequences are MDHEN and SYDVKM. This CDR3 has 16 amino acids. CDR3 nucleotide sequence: TGTGCCAGCAGTTCCCCTAGCGGGGGTCACCAAGAGACCCAGTACTTC. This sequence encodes CASSSPSGGHQETQYF.

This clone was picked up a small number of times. Here the CDR3 DNA reads TGTGCCACCAGCAGAAAACCAGGGGGGAACATGAACACTGAAGCTTTCTTT. Protein sequence: CATSRKPGGNMNTEAFF. The chain has TRBV15 and TRBJ1-1; 7 positions agree with TRBD1. The CDR3 loop spans 17 amino acids. CDR1 is LNHNV, CDR2 YYDKDF, per germline (reference sequence). V trimming: 2 bases; J trimming: 0 bases; junction bases outside the gene matches: 9. Using reference TRBV15 and TRBJ1-1 for the parts outside the CDR3, the full variable domain is DAMVIQNPRYQVTQFGKPVTLSCSQTLNHNVMYWYQQKSSQAPKLLFHYYDKDFNNEADTPDNFQSRRPNTSFCFLDIRSPGLGDTAMYLCATSRKPGGNMNTEAFFGQGTRLTVV.

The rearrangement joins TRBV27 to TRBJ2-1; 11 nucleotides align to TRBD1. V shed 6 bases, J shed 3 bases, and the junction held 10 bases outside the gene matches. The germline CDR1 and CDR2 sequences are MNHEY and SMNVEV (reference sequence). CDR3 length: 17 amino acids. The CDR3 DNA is TGTGCCAGCAGAAGGGACAGGGGGACGGTATACTACAATGAGCAGTTCTTC. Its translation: CASRRDRGTVYYNEQFF.

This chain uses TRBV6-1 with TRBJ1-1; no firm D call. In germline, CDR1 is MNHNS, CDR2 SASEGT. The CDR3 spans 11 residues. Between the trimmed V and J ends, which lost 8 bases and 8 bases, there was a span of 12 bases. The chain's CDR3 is CASCFEFEAFF. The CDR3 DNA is TGTGCCAGCTGTTTCGAGTTCGAAGCTTTCTTT.

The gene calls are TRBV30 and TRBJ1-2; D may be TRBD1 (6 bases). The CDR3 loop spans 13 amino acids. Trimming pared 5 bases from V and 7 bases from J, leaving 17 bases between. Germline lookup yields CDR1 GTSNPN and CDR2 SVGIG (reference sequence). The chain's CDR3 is CAWGGAIYSGYTF. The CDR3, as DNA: TGTGCCTGGGGGGGGGCCATCTATTCTGGCTACACCTTC.